The 11 T cell receptor beta chains listed next were all sequenced from one sample in a study of breast tumors, draining lymph nodes, adjacent tissues. TCRdb redid the calling of the multiplex PCR reads with MiXCR, one entry per CDR3 protein. The sample holds tens of thousands of distinct CDR3 sequences, about 21% seen once. The lymph nodes were axillary draining lymph nodes from breast cancer patients. The source material was axillary lymph node tissue. These receptor sequences come from a female donor with breast cancer. Some clones in this sample may be carry-over from other donors' samples.

There are many counts of this clonotype. The chain joins TRBV30 to TRBJ2-7; D call uncertain. The germline CDR1 and CDR2 sequences are GTSNPN and SVGIG (reference sequence). The ends were cut back, 1 base at V and 0 bases at J, with 7 bases in the middle. The CDR3 runs 13 residues. This CDR3 is CAWSDGSSYEQYF. CDR3 in DNA: TGTGCCTGGAGTGACGGCAGCTCCTACGAGCAGTACTTC.

Of note for this clonotype: This may stem from a read error, because a much larger clone lies one nucleotide away. This chain connects TRBV19 to TRBJ2-3, with D possibly TRBD1 on 6 matching bases. The V and J ends lost 8 bases and 0 bases respectively, with 12 bases between them. The CDR3 consists of 14 residues. Germline CDR1 reads LNHDA; CDR2 reads SQIVND (reference sequence). The CDR3 spells CASEVTGSTDTQYF. The CDR3 DNA reads as TGTGCCAGTGAGGTAACAGGGAGCACAGATACGCAGTATTTT.

A note on this clonotype: Relative to the germline gene, one junction end is altered; a read error may explain this. DNA of the CDR3: TGCAGCGTTGACCAGGGCGGAAGCACCATATATTTC. It encodes CSVDQGGSTIYF. The rearrangement links TRBV29-1 to TRBJ1-3; the D gene is possibly TRBD1 (5 bases). Germline V gives CDR1 SQVTM, CDR2 ANQGSEA. The CDR3 sequence is 12 residues long.

There are many counts of this clonotype. The chain uses TRBV15 and TRBJ2-3; 10 nucleotides agree with TRBD1. J lost 3 bases, V lost 0 bases, and 3 bases had no gene match. The CDR3 has 16 residues. Germline V gene data show CDR1 as LNHNV and CDR2 as YYDKDF (reference sequence). For the CDR3, the DNA is TGTGCCACCAGCAGAGATCCGGGACAGGGGACAGATACGCAGTATTTT. This codes for CATSRDPGQGTDTQYF.

Remarks on this clonotype: In this CDR3 the conserved last residue, phenylalanine or tryptophan, is missing, so a read error is likely. For the CDR3, the DNA is TGTGCCAGCATTCCCGACTACGGAAACTATGGCTACACCTCC. Translating it yields CASIPDYGNYGYTS. The rearrangement links TRBV6-2 or TRBV6-3 to TRBJ1-2; D is uncertain. CDR3 size: 14 residues. The V gene's germline CDR1 is MNHEY and CDR2 SVGEGT. V was cut by 7 bases and J by 2 bases, with 14 bases left in between.

This clonotype has ten or more counts. V usage is TRBV2 and J usage is TRBJ2-2, with 9 nucleotides matching TRBD1. Trimming took 6 bases from V and 6 from J; bases not matched to a gene: 8. CDR1 SNHLY and CDR2 FYNNEI come from the germline V gene. The CDR3 loop spans 15 amino acids. Here the CDR3 reads CASSLDRGNSGELFF. The CDR3 DNA reads TGTGCCAGCAGCTTGGACAGGGGAAATTCCGGGGAGCTGTTTTTT.

In its sample, this clonotype was seen many times. The chain combines TRBV12-3 or TRBV12-4 with TRBJ2-7, with 7 bases aligning to TRBD1. With 6 bases clipped from V and 6 bases from J, the junction kept 17 bases outside the gene matches. This CDR3 spans 16 amino acids. CDR3 sequence reads: CASRHTSTGSLGEQYF. The DNA of the CDR3 is TGTGCCAGCAGACATACATCGACAGGGAGTCTGGGCGAGCAGTACTTC.

This clonotype showed up just a few times. V usage is TRBV3-1 and J usage is TRBJ1-6; D is unresolved. CDR3 length: 17 amino acids. Between the trimmed V and J ends, which lost 0 bases and 8 bases, there was a span of 17 bases. Germline CDR1 LGHDT, CDR2 YNNKEL (reference sequence). CDR3 amino acids: CASSQEGQASVDSPLHF. CDR3 nucleotides: TGTGCCAGCAGCCAAGAAGGCCAGGCCTCTGTGGATTCACCCCTCCACTTT. The complete variable domain, with remaining parts taken from reference TRBV3-1 and TRBJ1-6, reads DTAVSQTPKYLVTQMGNDKSIKCEQNLGHDTMYWYKQDSKKFLKIMFSYNNKELIINETVPNRFSPKSPDKAHLNLHINSLELGDSAVYFCASSQEGQASVDSPLHFGNGTRLTVT.

At least ten counts were recorded for this clonotype. This chain uses TRBV7-2 with TRBJ1-3; the match to TRBD1 covers 9 bases. Trimming removed 5 bases from V and 4 bases from J; junction bases left unmatched: 9. This CDR3 spans 16 amino acids. CDR1 is SGHTA and CDR2 is FQGNSA in the germline V gene. The CDR3 DNA sequence: TGTGCCAGCAGCCGCCGGGACAGGGCGTGGGGAAACACCATATATTTT. Translation gives CASSRRDRAWGNTIYF.

In regard to this clonotype: A much larger clonotype is one base distant, so this may be a read error. This rearrangement joins TRBV20-1 to TRBJ2-3, with 13 nucleotides matching TRBD2. Germline V CDR1 and CDR2: DFQATT, SNEGSKA (reference sequence). Trimming took 6 bases from V and 1 from J; bases not matched to a gene: 13. The CDR3 is 18 residues long. The CDR3 coding sequence is TGCAGTGCCGAAAGACTAACTAGCGGGAGGGCGGGCACAGATACGCAGTATTTT. Translating it yields CSAERLTSGRAGTDTQYF.

This clonotype was seen at least ten times. The chain employs TRBV7-2 and TRBJ2-5, with D unresolved. The germline gives CDR1 SGHTA, CDR2 FQGNSA. The CDR3 spans 11 residues. Deletions cut 5 bases from V and 7 bases from J, with 8 bases between. The CDR3 nucleotides are TGTGCCAGCAGCCTGGAAGGGACCCAGTACTTC. Protein product: CASSLEGTQYF.